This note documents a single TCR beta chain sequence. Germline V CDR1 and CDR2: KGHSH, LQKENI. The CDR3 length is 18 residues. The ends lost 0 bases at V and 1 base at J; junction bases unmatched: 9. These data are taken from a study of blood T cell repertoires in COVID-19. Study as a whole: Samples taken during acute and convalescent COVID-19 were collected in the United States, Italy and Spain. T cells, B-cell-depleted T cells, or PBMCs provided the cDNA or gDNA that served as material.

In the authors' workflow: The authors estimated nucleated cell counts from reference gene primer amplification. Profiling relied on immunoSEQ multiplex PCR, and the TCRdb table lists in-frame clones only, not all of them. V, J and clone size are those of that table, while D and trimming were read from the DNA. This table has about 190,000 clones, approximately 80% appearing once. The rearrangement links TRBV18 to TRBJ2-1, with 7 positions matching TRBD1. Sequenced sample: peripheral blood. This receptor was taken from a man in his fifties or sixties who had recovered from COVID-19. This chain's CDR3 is CASSPPGRGYGSYNEQFF. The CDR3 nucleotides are TGTGCCAGCTCACCACCAGGCAGGGGGTATGGATCCTACAATGAGCAGTTCTTC.